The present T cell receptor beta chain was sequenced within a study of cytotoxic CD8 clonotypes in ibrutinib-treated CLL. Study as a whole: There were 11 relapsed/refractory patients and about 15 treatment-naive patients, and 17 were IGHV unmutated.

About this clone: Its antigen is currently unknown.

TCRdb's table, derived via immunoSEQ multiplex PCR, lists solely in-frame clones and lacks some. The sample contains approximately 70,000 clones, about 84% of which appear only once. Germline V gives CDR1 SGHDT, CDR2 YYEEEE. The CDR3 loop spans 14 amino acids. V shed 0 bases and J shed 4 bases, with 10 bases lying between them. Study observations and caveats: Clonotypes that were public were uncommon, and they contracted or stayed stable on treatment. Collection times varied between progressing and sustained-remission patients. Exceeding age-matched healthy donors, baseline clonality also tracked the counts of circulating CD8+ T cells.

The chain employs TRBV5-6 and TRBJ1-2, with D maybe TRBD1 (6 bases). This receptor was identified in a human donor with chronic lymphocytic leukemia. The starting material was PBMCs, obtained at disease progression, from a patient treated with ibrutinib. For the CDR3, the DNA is TGTGCCAGCAGCTTGGTCAGGGGTTTCTATGGCTACACCTTC. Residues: CASSLVRGFYGYTF.